Below are 2 T cell receptor beta chains sequenced from a single sample in a study of T cells in Graves' hyperthyroidism and ophthalmopathy (dated by TCRdb to the late 2010s). Library construction relied on multiplex PCR. The instrument given in TCRdb is Illumina HiSeq 2000. TCR beta CDR3 regions were amplified from RNA transcripts. The first round of RT-PCR for the TCR CDR3 was performed with the HTBI primer set and the Qiagen OneStep RT-PCR kit. Using fastp trimming at Q25 and MiXCR clonotype assembly, TCRdb reanalyzed the public sequencing data and kept in-frame beta chains. Each entry is one CDR3 protein sequence, shown with its most common DNA and genes. The sample profile shows some 510,000 distinct CDR3 sequences; roughly 20% of them were found once. The ten biggest clones cover less than 30% of the sample. Material: blood. The receptors shown here come from a man between 18 and 29 years old with Graves' hyperthyroidism.

This clonotype has a count of ten or more. The chain employs TRBV28 and TRBJ2-7, with a possible D match to TRBD2 (5 bases). Trimming removed 5 bases from V and 0 bases from J, with 8 bases in between. The CDR3 covers 13 residues. CDR1 and CDR2 from the germline V gene are MDHEN and SYDVKM. The CDR3 coding sequence is TGTGCCAGCAGTATAGCGAGCTCCTACGAGCAGTACTTC. It is translated as CASSIASSYEQYF.

Note on this clonotype: Its ends do not fully match the called genes, so a read error is possible. J is TRBJ2-5 and V is TRBV6-2 or TRBV6-3, with D possibly being TRBD1 or TRBD2 (5 bases each). The CDR3 sequence is 17 residues long. Germline lookup yields CDR1 MNHEY and CDR2 SVGEGT. Written as DNA, the CDR3 is TGTGCCAGCAGTTTGGGTAAAGCGATCCGGGGCCAAGAGACCAAGTACTTC. The encoded protein is CASSLGKAIRGQETKYF.